This T cell receptor (beta chain) was retrieved from a study of T cell responses to AZD1222 COVID-19 vaccine. Whole-study context: The analysis combined second doses at about 4 or about 12 weeks. General study results and limits: The repertoires were collected only after the peak T cell response.

The CDR3 consists of 14 residues. CDR1 and CDR2 (germline): DFQATT, SNEGSKA (reference sequence). Trimming took off 3 bases at V and 4 bases at J, with 14 bases between the two ends. Concerning this clone itself: Its antigen is unidentified.

Profiling relied on immunoSEQ multiplex PCR, and the TCRdb table lists in-frame clones only, not all of them. The sample lists around 72,000 clones, approximately 80% occurring once. The sequencing used peripheral blood, collected on day 0 of AZD1222 vaccination. The source of this sequence is an adult in good health. The V gene is TRBV20-1, the J gene TRBJ2-3; maybe TRBD2 (6 bases). In DNA, the CDR3 is TGCAGTGCTAGTACGGGGGATTGGGCAGATACGCAGTATTTT. Protein: CSASTGDWADTQYF.